These 9 T cell receptor beta chains came from one sample sequenced in a study of response to subunit inactivated influenza vaccine. Each CDR3 protein gets one entry after TCRdb re-called the RT-PCR reads with MiXCR. The sample lists hundreds of thousands of distinct CDR3 sequences; less than 20% were seen once. The sequencing here drew on PBMCs from blood, taken roughly 5 days after vaccination. These receptors all come from a middle-aged man who received an inactivated influenza vaccine.

This clonotype was observed many times. CDR3 DNA: TGTGCCATCAGTGCCGGGACGAACACTGAAGCTTTCTTT. Its protein product is CAISAGTNTEAFF. The chain joins TRBV10-3 to TRBJ1-1, with a possible D match to TRBD1 (5 bases). V was pared by 4 bases and J by 1 base, with 7 bases between. The V gene's germline CDR1 is ENHRY and CDR2 SYGVKD. The length of the CDR3 is 13 residues.

The gene calls are TRBV6-5 and TRBJ1-5; D is unresolved. The CDR3 runs to 15 residues. CDR1 is MNHEY and CDR2 is SVGAGI in the germline V gene. With 2 bases removed from V and 3 bases from J, the gap between germline ends came to 11 bases. CDR3 region: CASSYDQVFNQPQHF. The CDR3 DNA is TGTGCCAGCAGTTACGACCAGGTGTTCAATCAGCCCCAGCATTTT.

A single count supports this clonotype. The chain is built from TRBV7-2 and TRBJ2-7; TRBD2 might be the D (5 bases). This CDR3 spans 13 amino acids. Deletions cut 0 bases from V and 2 bases from J, with 5 bases between. CDR1 and CDR2 (germline): SGHTA, FQGNSA. The CDR3 loop is CASSLAGAYEQYV. The CDR3 nucleotides read TGTGCCAGCAGCTTAGCCGGGGCCTACGAGCAGTACGTC.

This clonotype turned up a few times. This chain uses TRBV29-1 with TRBJ2-7; D is undetermined. Germline-derived CDR1 and CDR2 are SQVTM and ANQGSEA. V lost 3 bases and J lost 7, with 22 bases in between. The CDR3 contains 15 residues. The CDR3 nucleotides read TGCAGCGTTGAGACGGGCAGGTCGGCCCTCTTGGAGCAGTACTTC. Its translation: CSVETGRSALLEQYF.

The V and J genes are TRBV27 and TRBJ2-7, with 9 positions matching TRBD2. Germline-derived CDR1 and CDR2 are MNHEY and SMNVEV (reference sequence). The CDR3 has 14 amino acids. J was trimmed by 2 bases and V by 3 bases; bases with no gene match: 2. Here the CDR3 reads CASSFLAGTYEQYF. The CDR3 nucleotides are TGTGCCAGCAGTTTTCTAGCGGGGACCTACGAGCAGTACTTC.

The V and J genes are TRBV10-3 and TRBJ2-5; D is ambiguous. CDR1 is ENHRY, CDR2 SYGVKD, per germline. The CDR3 sequence is 12 residues long. With 2 bases removed from V and 1 base from J, the gap between germline ends came to 2 bases. CDR3 sequence: CAISEGQETQYF. CDR3 coding DNA: TGTGCCATCAGTGAGGGCCAAGAGACCCAGTACTTC.

The V gene is TRBV5-1, the J gene TRBJ1-4, with D uncertain. V gave up 1 base and J gave up 2 bases, with 9 bases separating them. The germline V gene has CDR1 SGHRS and CDR2 YFSETQ. This CDR3 is built from 15 residues. DNA of the CDR3: TGCGCCAGCAGCTTGAATGGGGTCACTAATGAAAAACTGTTTTTT. Its protein is CASSLNGVTNEKLFF.

Only a few counts were recorded for this clonotype. The CDR3 DNA sequence: TGTGCCAGCAGCCAAGACTACAGGGCTAATTCACCCCTCCACTTT. Translation gives CASSQDYRANSPLHF. The chain couples TRBV3-1 to TRBJ1-6; D perhaps matches TRBD1 (6 bases). The germline V and J ends were trimmed by 0 bases and 6 bases, with 9 bases remaining between them. Germline-derived CDR1 and CDR2 are LGHDT and YNNKEL (reference sequence). This CDR3 comprises 15 residues. The complete variable domain, with remaining parts taken from reference TRBV3-1 and TRBJ1-6, reads DTAVSQTPKYLVTQMGNDKSIKCEQNLGHDTMYWYKQDSKKFLKIMFSYNNKELIINETVPNRFSPKSPDKAHLNLHINSLELGDSAVYFCASSQDYRANSPLHFGNGTRLTVT.

The chain has TRBV20-1 and TRBJ2-7; 7 bases map to TRBD2. Germline CDR1 and CDR2: DFQATT and SNEGSKA (reference sequence). The CDR3 totals 15 residues. The V segment lost 3 bases and the J segment 2 bases; nucleotides outside the gene matches: 10. CDR3 nucleotide sequence: TGCAGTGCTAGGTCGGGGGGTAGCTCCGCCTACGAGCAGTACTTC. This sequence encodes CSARSGGSSAYEQYF.